This T cell receptor beta chain was identified in a study of metastatic and nonmetastatic thyroid tumors. At the level of the study: The comparison covered peripheral blood and tumor or nodule tissue in malignant and benign thyroid patients.

V dropped 8 bases and J dropped 6 bases, with 11 bases sitting between them. There are 12 residues in the CDR3. CDR1 is MNHNS and CDR2 is SASEGT in the germline V gene. As originally analysed: Built for papillary thyroid cancer, a distant-metastasis classifier drew on CDR3 differences across clinicopathological groups. Using MiXCR, TCRdb reanalyzed the PCR reads. These V and J calls rely on TCRdb rather than the paper's analysis. The sample contains about 20,000 clones, roughly 15% of which appear only once. This clone was picked up many times. Its target is unknown. Study-level results: Significantly greater TCR beta diversity was reportedly found in malignant thyroid tumors than in benign nodules (in blood and tumor).

Patients were all untreated before their thyroid surgery. The source material was tumor tissue. The clonotype comes from a female donor with papillary thyroid cancer or a benign thyroid nodule (not recorded which). Some clones in this sample may be carry-over from other donors' samples. The chain couples TRBV6-1 to TRBJ1-5; perhaps TRBD1 as D (6 bases). The CDR3 DNA reads TGTGCCAGCGGGGGGGCCTTTCAGCCCCAGCATTTT. Its protein product is CASGGAFQPQHF.